This T cell receptor (beta chain) was retrieved from a study of cytomegalovirus exposure and HLA in healthy donors. This clone was counted a single time. Other DNA sequences in the sample encode the same CDR3. PCR was performed using 60 Vbeta and 13 Jbeta primers. TCRdb's table, derived via immunoSEQ multiplex PCR, lists solely in-frame clones and lacks some. The sample carries about 110,000 clones, approximately 80% recorded once. Sequenced: PBMCs. This TCR derives from a man in his fifties in good health and CMV-seronegative.

The CDR3 loop is CAWYPPGTRYGYTF. CDR3 coding DNA: TGTGCCTGGTACCCCCCCGGGACTCGGTATGGCTACACCTTC. This chain connects TRBV30 to TRBJ1-2; maybe TRBD1 (5 bases). V lost 5 bases to trimming and J lost 5 bases, with 18 bases between them. CDR3 length: 14 amino acids. Germline-derived CDR1 and CDR2 are GTSNPN and SVGIG (reference sequence). Using reference TRBV30 and TRBJ1-2 for the parts outside the CDR3, the full variable domain is SQTIHQWPATLVQPVGSPLSLECTVEGTSNPNLYWYRQAAGRGLQLLFYSVGIGQISSEVPQNLSASRPQDRQFILSSKKLLLSDSGFYLCAWYPPGTRYGYTFGSGTRLTVV.